This entry is about one T cell receptor beta chain. This specimen belongs to a study of blood T cell repertoires in COVID-19. This CDR3 spans 16 amino acids. With V trimmed by 0 bases and J by 5 bases, 9 bases remained unmatched. Germline V gene lookup returns CDR1 MNHNY and CDR2 SVGAGI (reference sequence). Generated by immunoSEQ multiplex PCR, the TCRdb table keeps only in-frame clones and is missing some. This sample has roughly 230,000 clones, with about 90% found just once. The sample comprised peripheral blood. This clonotype was obtained from a woman aged 55-70 years with COVID-19, enrolled during active disease. The chain recombines TRBV6-6 with TRBJ2-7; 8 bases fit TRBD1. The CDR3 sequence is CASSYSRAGGIHEQYF. The CDR3 region has the DNA TGTGCCAGCAGTTACTCGAGGGCAGGGGGCATCCACGAGCAGTACTTC.